This T cell receptor (beta chain) was recorded in a study of cytomegalovirus exposure and HLA in healthy donors. Both 60 Vbeta primers and 13 Jbeta primers went into the PCR. TCRdb keeps only in-frame clones here, not all; method: immunoSEQ multiplex PCR. Among 100,000 to 150,000 clones listed, about four fifths were seen once. Germline CDR1 SNHLY, CDR2 FYNNEI. The CDR3 consists of 14 residues. V gave up 3 bases and J gave up 5 bases, with 14 bases separating them. Sequenced input: PBMCs. The receptor was isolated from a woman aged 40 to 55 in good health and CMV-seropositive. The genes are TRBV2 and TRBJ2-7; possible D gene TRBD2, 6 bases. The CDR3 DNA follows: TGTGCCAGCAGTGATGGCGGGGCTATCAACGAGCAGTACTTC. It is translated as CASSDGGAINEQYF.